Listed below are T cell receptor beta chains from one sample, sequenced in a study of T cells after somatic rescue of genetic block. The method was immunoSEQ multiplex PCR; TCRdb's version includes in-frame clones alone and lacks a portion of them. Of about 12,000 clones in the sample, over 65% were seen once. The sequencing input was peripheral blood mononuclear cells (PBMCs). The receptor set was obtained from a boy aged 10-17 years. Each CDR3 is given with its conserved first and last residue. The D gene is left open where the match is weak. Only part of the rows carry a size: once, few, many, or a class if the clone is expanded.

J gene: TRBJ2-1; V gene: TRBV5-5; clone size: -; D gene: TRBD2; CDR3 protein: CASSLVLAGANEQFF; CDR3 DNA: TGTGCCAGCAGCCTTGTGCTAGCGGGAGCCAATGAGCAGTTCTTC
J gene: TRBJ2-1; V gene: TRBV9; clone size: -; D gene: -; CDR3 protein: CASSASPEGMRNEQFF; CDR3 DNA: TGTGCCAGCAGCGCTTCCCCCGAGGGAATGAGGAATGAGCAGTTCTTC
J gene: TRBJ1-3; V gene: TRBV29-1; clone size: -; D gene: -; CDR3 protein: CSAWTFGNTIYF; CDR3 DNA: TGCAGCGCTTGGACGTTTGGAAACACCATATATTTT
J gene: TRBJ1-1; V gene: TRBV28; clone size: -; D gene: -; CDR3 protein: CASSFQGGRTEAFF; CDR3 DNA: TGTGCCAGCAGTTTTCAGGGAGGGAGGACTGAAGCTTTCTTT
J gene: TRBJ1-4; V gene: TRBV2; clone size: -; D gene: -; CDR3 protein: CASSPWGLNEKLFF; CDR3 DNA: TGTGCCAGCAGTCCCTGGGGGCTTAATGAAAAACTGTTTTTT
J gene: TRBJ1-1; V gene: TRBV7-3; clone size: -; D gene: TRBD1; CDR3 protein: CASSLQGHTEAFF; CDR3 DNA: TGTGCCAGCAGCCTACAGGGGCACACTGAAGCTTTCTTT
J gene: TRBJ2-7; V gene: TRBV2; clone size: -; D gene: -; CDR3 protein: CASSDRETEAYEQYF; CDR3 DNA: TGTGCCAGCAGTGACCGGGAGACAGAGGCCTACGAGCAGTACTTC
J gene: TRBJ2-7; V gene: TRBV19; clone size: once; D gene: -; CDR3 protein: CASARDISYEQYF; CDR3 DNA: TGTGCCAGTGCACGGGACATCTCCTACGAGCAGTACTTC
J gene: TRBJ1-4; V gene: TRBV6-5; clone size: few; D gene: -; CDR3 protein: CASRRHGPNEKLFF; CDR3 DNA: TGTGCCAGCAGGCGCCATGGACCTAATGAAAAACTGTTTTTT
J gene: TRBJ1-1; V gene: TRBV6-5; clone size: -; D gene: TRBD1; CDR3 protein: CASSFRGKAFF; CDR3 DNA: TGTGCCAGCAGTTTCAGGGGGAAAGCTTTCTTT
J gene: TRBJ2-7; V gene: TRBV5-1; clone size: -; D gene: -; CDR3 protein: CASSSTNRDFSYEQYF; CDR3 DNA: TGCGCCAGCAGCTCCACTAACCGGGACTTCTCCTACGAGCAGTACTTC
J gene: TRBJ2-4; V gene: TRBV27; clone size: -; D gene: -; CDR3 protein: CASTPTGRGNIQYF; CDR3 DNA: TGTGCCAGCACTCCCACGGGCAGGGGTAACATTCAGTACTTC
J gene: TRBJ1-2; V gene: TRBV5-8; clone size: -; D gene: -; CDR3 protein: CASSFQLNYGYTF; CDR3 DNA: TGTGCCAGCAGTTTTCAGCTTAACTATGGCTACACCTTC
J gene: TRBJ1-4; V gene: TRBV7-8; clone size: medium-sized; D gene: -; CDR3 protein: CASSLAARAEEKLFF; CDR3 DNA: TGTGCCAGCAGCTTAGCGGCCAGGGCGGAGGAAAAACTGTTTTTT
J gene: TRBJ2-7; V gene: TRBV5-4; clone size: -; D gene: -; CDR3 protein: CASSLGQGSSYEQYF; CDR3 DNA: TGTGCCAGCAGCTTGGGGCAGGGGTCCTCCTACGAGCAGTACTTC